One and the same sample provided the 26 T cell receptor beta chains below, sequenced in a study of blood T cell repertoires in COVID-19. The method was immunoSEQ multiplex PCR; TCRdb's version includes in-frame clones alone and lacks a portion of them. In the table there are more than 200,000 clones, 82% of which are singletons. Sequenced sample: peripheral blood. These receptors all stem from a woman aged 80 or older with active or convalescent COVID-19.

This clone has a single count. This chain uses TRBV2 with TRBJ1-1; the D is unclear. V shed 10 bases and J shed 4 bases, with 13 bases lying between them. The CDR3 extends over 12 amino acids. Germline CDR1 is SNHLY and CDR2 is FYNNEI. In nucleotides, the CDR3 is TGTGCCACCCGAGGGTGGGGCACTGAAGCTTTCTTT. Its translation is CATRGWGTEAFF.

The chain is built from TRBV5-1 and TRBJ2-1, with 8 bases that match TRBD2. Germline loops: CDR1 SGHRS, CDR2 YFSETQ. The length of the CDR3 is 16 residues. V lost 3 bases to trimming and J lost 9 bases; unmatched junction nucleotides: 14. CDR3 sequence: CASSSGGTRSTVEQFF. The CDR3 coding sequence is TGCGCCAGCAGCTCCGGTGGGACTAGATCCACGGTTGAGCAGTTCTTC.

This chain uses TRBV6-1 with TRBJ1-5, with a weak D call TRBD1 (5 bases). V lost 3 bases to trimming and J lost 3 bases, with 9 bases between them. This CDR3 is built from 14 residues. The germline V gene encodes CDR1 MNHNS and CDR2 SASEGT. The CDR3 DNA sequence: TGTGCCAGCAGTGACAGGGAAATCAATCAGCCCCAGCATTTT. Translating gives CASSDREINQPQHF.

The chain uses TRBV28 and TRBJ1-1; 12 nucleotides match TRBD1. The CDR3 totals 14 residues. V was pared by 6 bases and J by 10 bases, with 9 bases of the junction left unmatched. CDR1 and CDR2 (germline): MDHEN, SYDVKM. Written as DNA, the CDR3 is TGTGCCAGCAGCAAGACCGGGACAGGGGGCTTAGCTTTCTTT. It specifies CASSKTGTGGLAFF.

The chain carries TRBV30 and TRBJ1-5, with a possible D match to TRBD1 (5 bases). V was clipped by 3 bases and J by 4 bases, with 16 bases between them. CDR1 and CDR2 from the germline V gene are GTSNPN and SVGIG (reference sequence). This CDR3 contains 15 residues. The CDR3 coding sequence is TGTGCCTGGAGCTTGCGAGATGGGGCGAATCAGCCCCAGCATTTT. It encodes CAWSLRDGANQPQHF.

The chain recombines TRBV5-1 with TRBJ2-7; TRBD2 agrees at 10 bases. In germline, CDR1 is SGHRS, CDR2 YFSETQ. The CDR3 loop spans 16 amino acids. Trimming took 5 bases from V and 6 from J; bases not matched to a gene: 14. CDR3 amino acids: CASSLLSQRGGTEQYF. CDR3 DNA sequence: TGCGCCAGCAGTTTGTTGAGTCAGCGGGGGGGTACCGAGCAGTACTTC. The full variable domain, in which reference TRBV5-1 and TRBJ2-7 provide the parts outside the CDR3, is KAGVTQTPRYLIKTRGQQVTLSCSPISGHRSVSWYQQTPGQGLQFLFEYFSETQRNKGNFPGRFSGRQFSNSRSEMNVSTLELGDSALYLCASSLLSQRGGTEQYFGPGTRLTVT.

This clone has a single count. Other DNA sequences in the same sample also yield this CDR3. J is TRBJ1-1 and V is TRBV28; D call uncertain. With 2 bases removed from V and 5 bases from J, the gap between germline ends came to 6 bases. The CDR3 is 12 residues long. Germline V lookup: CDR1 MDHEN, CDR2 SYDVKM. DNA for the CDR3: TGTGCCAGCAGTTTACCTAGGACTGAAGCTTTCTTT. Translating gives CASSLPRTEAFF.

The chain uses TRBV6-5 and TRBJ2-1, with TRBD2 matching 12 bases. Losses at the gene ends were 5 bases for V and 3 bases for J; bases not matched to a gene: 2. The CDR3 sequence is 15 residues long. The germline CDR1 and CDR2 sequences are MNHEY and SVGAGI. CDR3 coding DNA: TGTGCCAGCAGTCTAGCGGGAGGGATCTACAATGAGCAGTTCTTC. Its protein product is CASSLAGGIYNEQFF.

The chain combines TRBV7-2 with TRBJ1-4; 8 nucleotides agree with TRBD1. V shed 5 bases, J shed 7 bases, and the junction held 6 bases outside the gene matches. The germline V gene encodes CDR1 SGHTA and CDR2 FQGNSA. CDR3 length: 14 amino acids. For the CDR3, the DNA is TGTGCCAGCAGCGCTCAGGGGGCTGGTGAAAAACTGTTTTTT. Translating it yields CASSAQGAGEKLFF.

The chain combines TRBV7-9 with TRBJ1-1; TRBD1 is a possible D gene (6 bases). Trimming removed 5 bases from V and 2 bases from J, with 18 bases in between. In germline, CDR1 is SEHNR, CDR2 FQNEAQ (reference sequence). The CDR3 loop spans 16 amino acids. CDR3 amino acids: CASSPRGRRINTEAFF. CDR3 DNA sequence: TGTGCCAGCAGCCCCAGGGGTAGGCGGATAAACACTGAAGCTTTCTTT.

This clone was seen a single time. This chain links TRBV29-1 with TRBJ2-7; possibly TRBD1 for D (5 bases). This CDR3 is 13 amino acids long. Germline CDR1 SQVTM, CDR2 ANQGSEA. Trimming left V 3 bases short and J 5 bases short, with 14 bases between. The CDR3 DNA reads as TGCAGCGTTGAGTCAGGGAAGCGCGACGAGCAGTACTTC. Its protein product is CSVESGKRDEQYF.

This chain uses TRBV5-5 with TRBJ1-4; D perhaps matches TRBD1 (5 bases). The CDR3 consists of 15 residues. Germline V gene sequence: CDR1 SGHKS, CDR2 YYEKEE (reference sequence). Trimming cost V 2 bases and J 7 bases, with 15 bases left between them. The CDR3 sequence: CASSFQSQGGEKLFF. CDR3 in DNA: TGTGCCAGCAGCTTTCAAAGCCAGGGAGGTGAAAAACTGTTTTTT.

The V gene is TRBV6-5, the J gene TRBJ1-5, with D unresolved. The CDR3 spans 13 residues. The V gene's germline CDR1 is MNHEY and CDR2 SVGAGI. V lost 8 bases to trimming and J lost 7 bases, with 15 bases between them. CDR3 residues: CASLDWGEQPQHF. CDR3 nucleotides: TGTGCCAGCCTGGACTGGGGAGAGCAGCCCCAGCATTTT.

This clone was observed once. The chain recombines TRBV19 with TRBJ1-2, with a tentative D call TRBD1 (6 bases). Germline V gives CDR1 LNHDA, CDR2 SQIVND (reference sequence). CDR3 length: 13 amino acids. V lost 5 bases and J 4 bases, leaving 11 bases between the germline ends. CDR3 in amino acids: CASSLGHIYGYTF. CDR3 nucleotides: TGTGCCAGTAGTTTGGGACACATCTATGGCTACACCTTC.

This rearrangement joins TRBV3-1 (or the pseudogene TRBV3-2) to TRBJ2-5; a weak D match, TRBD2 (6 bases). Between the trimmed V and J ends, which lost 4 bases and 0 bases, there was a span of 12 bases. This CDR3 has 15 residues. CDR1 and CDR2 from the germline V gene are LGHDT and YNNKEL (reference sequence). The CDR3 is CASSPRGTDQETQYF. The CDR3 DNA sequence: TGTGCCAGCAGCCCCCGCGGGACGGACCAAGAGACCCAGTACTTC.

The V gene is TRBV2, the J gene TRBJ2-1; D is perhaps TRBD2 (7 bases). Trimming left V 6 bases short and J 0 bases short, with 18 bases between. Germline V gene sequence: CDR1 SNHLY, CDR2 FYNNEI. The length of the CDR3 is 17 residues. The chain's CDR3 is CASRKLAGALSYNEQFF. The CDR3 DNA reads TGTGCCAGCAGAAAGTTGGCGGGGGCCCTCTCCTACAATGAGCAGTTCTTC.

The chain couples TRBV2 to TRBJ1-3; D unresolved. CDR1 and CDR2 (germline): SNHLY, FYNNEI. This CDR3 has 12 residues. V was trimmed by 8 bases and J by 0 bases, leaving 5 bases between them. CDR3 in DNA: TGTGCCAGCGGCTCCTCTGGAAACACCATATATTTT. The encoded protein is CASGSSGNTIYF.

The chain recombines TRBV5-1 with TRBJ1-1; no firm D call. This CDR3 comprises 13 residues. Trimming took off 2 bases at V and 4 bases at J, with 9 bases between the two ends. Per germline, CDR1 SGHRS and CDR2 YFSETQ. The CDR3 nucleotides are TGCGCCAGCAGCTTCGGAGAGAGCACTGAAGCTTTCTTT. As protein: CASSFGESTEAFF.

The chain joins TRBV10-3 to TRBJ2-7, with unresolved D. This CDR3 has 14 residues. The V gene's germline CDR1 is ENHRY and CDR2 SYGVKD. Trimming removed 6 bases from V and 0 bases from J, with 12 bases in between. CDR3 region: CAISLADRSYEQYF. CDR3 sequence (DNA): TGTGCCATCAGCCTGGCAGATCGCTCCTACGAGCAGTACTTC.

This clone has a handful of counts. The CDR3 nucleotides are TGTGCCAGCAGTGAAGGGGGCTTGAGCAATCAGCCCCAGCATTTT. Its translation is CASSEGGLSNQPQHF. The chain has TRBV2 and TRBJ1-5, with D possibly TRBD1 on 5 matching bases. The CDR3 consists of 15 residues. Trimming stripped 1 base from V and 1 base from J, with 8 bases between. Germline loops: CDR1 SNHLY, CDR2 FYNNEI.

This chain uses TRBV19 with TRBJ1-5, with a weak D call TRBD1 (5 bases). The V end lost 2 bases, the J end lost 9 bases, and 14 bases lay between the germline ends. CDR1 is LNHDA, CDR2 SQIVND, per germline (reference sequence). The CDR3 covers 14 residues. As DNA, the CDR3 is TGTGCCAGTAGTATACAGGACGGACAATGGCCCCAGCATTTT. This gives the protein CASSIQDGQWPQHF. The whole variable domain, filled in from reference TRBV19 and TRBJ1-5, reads DGGITQSPKYLFRKEGQNVTLSCEQNLNHDAMYWYRQDPGQGLRLIYYSQIVNDFQKGDIAEGYSVSREKKESFPLTVTSAQKNPTAFYLCASSIQDGQWPQHFGDGTRLSIL.

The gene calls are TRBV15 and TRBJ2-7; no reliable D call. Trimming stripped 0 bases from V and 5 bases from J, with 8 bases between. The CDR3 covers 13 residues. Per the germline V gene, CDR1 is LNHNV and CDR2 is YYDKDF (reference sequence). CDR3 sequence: CATSRDRLNEQYF. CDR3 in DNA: TGTGCCACCAGCAGAGACAGGCTCAACGAGCAGTACTTC.

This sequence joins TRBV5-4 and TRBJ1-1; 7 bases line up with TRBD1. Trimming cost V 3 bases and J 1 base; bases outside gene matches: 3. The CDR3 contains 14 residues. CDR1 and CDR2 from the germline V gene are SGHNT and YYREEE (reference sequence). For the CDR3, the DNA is TGTGCCAGCAGCTACGACAGGGCGAACACTGAAGCTTTCTTT. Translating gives CASSYDRANTEAFF. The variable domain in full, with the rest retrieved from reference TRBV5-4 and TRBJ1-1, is ETGVTQSPTHLIKTRGQQVTLRCSSQSGHNTVSWYQQALGQGPQFIFQYYREEENGRGNFPPRFSGLQFPNYSSELNVNALELDDSALYLCASSYDRANTEAFFGQGTRLTVV.

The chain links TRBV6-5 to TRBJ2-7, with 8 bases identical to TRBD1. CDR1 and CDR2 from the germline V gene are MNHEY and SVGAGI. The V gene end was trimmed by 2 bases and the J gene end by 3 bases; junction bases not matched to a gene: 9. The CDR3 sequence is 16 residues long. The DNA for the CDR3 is TGTGCCAGCAGTTACCGTTCAGGGGGCGAAAGCTACGAGCAGTACTTC. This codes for CASSYRSGGESYEQYF.

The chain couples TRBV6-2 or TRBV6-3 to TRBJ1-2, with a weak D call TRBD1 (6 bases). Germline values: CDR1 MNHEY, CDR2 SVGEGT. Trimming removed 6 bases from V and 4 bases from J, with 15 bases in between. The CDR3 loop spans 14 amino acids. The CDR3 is CASSRETGTYGYTF. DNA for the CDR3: TGTGCCAGCAGCCGAGAAACAGGGACCTATGGCTACACCTTC.

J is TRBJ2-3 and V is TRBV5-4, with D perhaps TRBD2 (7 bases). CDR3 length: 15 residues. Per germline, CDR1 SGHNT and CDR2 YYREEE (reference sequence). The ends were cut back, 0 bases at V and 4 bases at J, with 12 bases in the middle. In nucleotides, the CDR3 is TGTGCCAGCAGCTTGGTGGCGGGGGCGGCAGATACGCAGTATTTT. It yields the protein CASSLVAGAADTQYF.